Below, 5 T cell receptor beta chains from the same sample are listed, as sequenced in a study of CD8 T cells in Susac syndrome. RNA totalling about 0.45 to 1 ug underwent reverse transcription with random hexamers. Using its own MiXCR run on the immunoSEQ multiplex PCR reads, TCRdb lists one record per CDR3 protein. This table holds about 290,000 distinct CDR3 sequences, approximately 85% found once. Sequenced material: CD8+ T cells from PBMCs. The receptors shown here come from a human donor with multiple sclerosis.

The V gene is TRBV24-1, the J gene TRBJ2-3; 8 bases match TRBD2. CDR1 and CDR2 from the germline V gene are KGHDR and SFDVKD. This CDR3 is built from 14 residues. The V and J ends lost 2 bases and 7 bases, in that order; junction bases with no gene match: 4. Here the CDR3 DNA reads TGTGCCACCAGTGATTGGGGGACTAGAAATACGCAGTATTTT. This sequence encodes CATSDWGTRNTQYF.

The rearrangement uses TRBV27 and TRBJ2-7; D is possibly TRBD1 or TRBD2 (5 bases each). This CDR3 contains 13 residues. Germline-derived CDR1 and CDR2 are MNHEY and SMNVEV (reference sequence). V was shortened by 5 bases and J by 3 bases, with 11 bases between the two germline ends. This CDR3 reads CASSDGTNYEQYF. In nucleotides, the CDR3 is TGTGCCAGCAGTGATGGGACCAACTACGAGCAGTACTTC.

This chain connects TRBV7-9 to TRBJ2-2; D may be TRBD1 (5 bases). The CDR3 covers 16 residues. The V end lost 5 bases, the J end lost 2 bases, and 15 bases lay between the germline ends. Germline V CDR1 and CDR2: SEHNR, FQNEAQ (reference sequence). The CDR3 DNA reads TGTGCCAGCAGCCTTGACAGTGGAGTTAACACCGGGGAGCTGTTTTTT. Translating gives CASSLDSGVNTGELFF.

This chain uses TRBV27 with TRBJ2-7; 10 nucleotides match TRBD2. This CDR3 region has 14 residues. Germline V gene lookup returns CDR1 MNHEY and CDR2 SMNVEV (reference sequence). J gave up 6 bases and V 8 bases, and 10 bases lay outside the gene matches. The CDR3, as DNA: TGTGCCAGCGGGGAAGCGGGAGGGCCCGGCGAGCAGTACTTC. This encodes CASGEAGGPGEQYF.

The chain recombines TRBV3-1 with TRBJ2-3; TRBD2 agrees at 9 bases. Germline values: CDR1 LGHDT, CDR2 YNNKEL (reference sequence). This CDR3 is 17 amino acids long. The V and J ends lost 0 bases and 1 base, in that order; junction bases with no gene match: 5. CDR3 sequence: CASSQDPLAGRTDTQYF. In nucleotides, the CDR3 is TGTGCCAGCAGCCAAGATCCACTAGCGGGTCGCACAGATACGCAGTATTTT.